This T cell receptor (beta chain) was retrieved from a study of regulatory T cells in long-lasting Graves disease. Documented time point: newly diagnosed GD, antithyroid drugs for less than 3 months. Generation of the TCR library employed RNA extracted from PBMCs. In each case, Graves' disease was diagnosed per American Thyroid Association guidelines. Overall study findings and caveats: The work looked only at peripheral blood and did not look at thyroid tissue.

There are many counts of this clonotype. What it binds is unknown. To make TCR beta libraries, researchers used iRepertoire HTBI primers and Arm-PCR of CDR3 regions. TCRdb called the multiplex PCR reads again in MiXCR, with one record for every CDR3 protein. This sample has a few hundred thousand distinct CDR3 sequences, with about 13% found just once. The same specimen was also included in a second study, on T cells in Graves' hyperthyroidism and ophthalmopathy. That paper notes: HTBI primers were employed in a first-round RT-PCR of the TCR CDR3.

The clonotype comes from a man aged 30 to 45 with Graves disease. The sample consisted of peripheral blood mononuclear cells (PBMCs), taken at new diagnosis, from a patient treated with antithyroid drugs.

CDR3 residues: CASSLGRSGNQPQHF. The CDR3 DNA reads as TGTGCCAGCAGTTTAGGGCGGTCTGGGAATCAGCCCCAGCATTTT. The chain links TRBV12-3 or TRBV12-4 to TRBJ1-5, with D unresolved. The germline V and J ends were trimmed by 1 base and 4 bases, with 11 bases remaining between them. The CDR3 covers 15 residues.